The 17 T cell receptor beta chains below all came from one sample that was sequenced in a study of blood T cell repertoires in COVID-19. Clones were sequenced by immunoSEQ multiplex PCR, and TCRdb holds only the in-frame ones, with some missing. The sample consists of around 240,000 clones, around 80% of them appearing once. The specimen was peripheral blood. The receptor source for this set is a woman of 80 years or more with acute or convalescent COVID-19.

The genes are TRBV20-1 and TRBJ1-1, with 8 positions matching TRBD1. From germline, CDR1 is DFQATT and CDR2 SNEGSKA (reference sequence). Unmatched junction bases numbered 11, after V lost 3 bases and J lost 5 bases. This CDR3 has 15 residues. The CDR3 spells CSASLHRGSWTEAFF. CDR3 DNA sequence: TGCAGTGCTAGTTTACACAGGGGGTCTTGGACTGAAGCTTTCTTT.

This rearrangement joins TRBV24-1 to TRBJ2-1; tentative D call: TRBD2 (5 bases). This CDR3 has 14 residues. Per germline, CDR1 KGHDR and CDR2 SFDVKD. V lost 3 bases and J lost 9, with 14 bases in between. CDR3: CATSDGGSKVEQFF. As DNA, the CDR3 is TGTGCCACCAGTGATGGTGGGAGTAAGGTTGAGCAGTTCTTC.

A single count supports this clone. The V gene is TRBV24-1, the J gene TRBJ2-1, with D maybe TRBD1 (6 bases). Germline V gene sequence: CDR1 KGHDR, CDR2 SFDVKD. The CDR3 sequence is 16 residues long. V lost 3 bases, J lost 5 bases, and 16 bases lay in between. CDR3 amino acids: CATSDTQGNKDNEQFF. In nucleotides, the CDR3 is TGTGCCACCAGTGATACCCAGGGGAACAAAGACAATGAGCAGTTCTTC.

The chain employs TRBV7-9 and TRBJ2-3; D may be TRBD1 (5 bases). This CDR3 contains 13 residues. Germline loops: CDR1 SEHNR, CDR2 FQNEAQ (reference sequence). V lost 5 bases to trimming and J lost 5 bases, with 11 bases between them. CDR3 DNA: TGTGCCAGCAGCGCCCAGGGTCTAGATACGCAGTATTTT. Its translation is CASSAQGLDTQYF.

The V and J genes are TRBV5-6 and TRBJ1-6; TRBD1 aligns across 7 bases. Germline V gives CDR1 SGHDT, CDR2 YYEEEE. J gave up 9 bases and V 0 bases, and 6 bases lay outside the gene matches. The CDR3 is 15 amino acids. CDR3 in DNA: TGTGCCAGCAGCTTGGTCCAGGGGGAAAGTTCACCCCTCCACTTT. This gives the protein CASSLVQGESSPLHF. The full variable domain, its missing parts supplied by reference TRBV5-6 and TRBJ1-6, is DAGVTQSPTHLIKTRGQQVTLRCSPKSGHDTVSWYQQALGQGPQFIFQYYEEEERQRGNFPDRFSGHQFPNYSSELNVNALLLGDSALYLCASSLVQGESSPLHFGNGTRLTVT.

The CDR3 spells CAISNPQTGRLNYGYTF. The CDR3 DNA reads TGTGCCATCAGTAACCCCCAGACAGGGCGACTTAACTATGGCTACACCTTC. The rearrangement links TRBV10-3 to TRBJ1-2; the match to TRBD1 covers 7 bases. The CDR3 spans 17 residues. CDR1 is ENHRY, CDR2 SYGVKD, per germline. With V trimmed by 5 bases and J by 1 base, 13 bases remained unmatched.

This chain links TRBV4-2 with TRBJ2-3, with TRBD2 as a possible D gene (7 bases). The ends were cut back, 4 bases at V and 4 bases at J, with 21 bases in the middle. CDR3 length equals 17 residues. Germline lookup yields CDR1 LGHNA and CDR2 YNFKEQ. CDR3 nucleotide sequence: TGTGCCAGCAGCCCTTCCTTTTCCGGGGGGCCGGCAGATACGCAGTATTTT. Its translation is CASSPSFSGGPADTQYF.

In this sample, this clone turned up once. The rearrangement uses TRBV5-1 and TRBJ2-4; 7 bases align to TRBD2. The J segment lost 8 bases and the V segment lost 0 bases, leaving 5 bases of the junction unmatched. From germline, CDR1 is SGHRS and CDR2 YFSETQ. The CDR3 runs to 14 residues. CDR3: CASSLGGGSDIQYF. As DNA, the CDR3 is TGCGCCAGCAGCTTGGGGGGCGGGAGCGACATTCAGTACTTC. Filled out from reference TRBV5-1 and TRBJ2-4, the complete variable domain reads KAGVTQTPRYLIKTRGQQVTLSCSPISGHRSVSWYQQTPGQGLQFLFEYFSETQRNKGNFPGRFSGRQFSNSRSEMNVSTLELGDSALYLCASSLGGGSDIQYFGAGTRLSVL.

The chain's CDR3 is CASSLGDRNTEAFF. The CDR3 nucleotides are TGTGCCAGCAGCTTAGGGGACAGGAACACTGAAGCTTTCTTT. The genes are TRBV11-2 and TRBJ1-1, with 7 bases that match TRBD1. V gave up 1 base and J gave up 1 base; unmatched junction bases: 0. The CDR3 is 14 amino acids. In germline, CDR1 is SGHAT, CDR2 FQNNGV.

V and J are TRBV28 and TRBJ2-1, with 9 positions matching TRBD2. Germline V CDR1 and CDR2: MDHEN, SYDVKM. The ends lost 6 bases at V and 1 base at J; junction bases unmatched: 7. CDR3 length: 16 amino acids. DNA for the CDR3: TGTGCCAGCAGCACGAGACTAGCGGATTCCTACAATGAGCAGTTCTTC. Amino acids: CASSTRLADSYNEQFF.

As to this clone: This may be a read error, as it is one base from a much larger clone. The chain combines TRBV3-1 (or the pseudogene TRBV3-2) with TRBJ1-2; TRBD1 matches 7 bases. After removal of 5 bases from V and 2 bases from J, the junction contained 2 bases not matched to a gene. CDR1 and CDR2 (germline): LGHDT, YNNKEL (reference sequence). The CDR3 is made up of 13 amino acids. DNA for the CDR3: TGTGCCAGCAGCTACAGGGGAAACTATGGCTACACCTTC. Amino acids: CASSYRGNYGYTF.

This sequence joins TRBV10-2 and TRBJ2-3; the match to TRBD2 covers 9 bases. With V trimmed by 4 bases and J by 1 base, 3 bases remained unmatched. Germline V CDR1 and CDR2: WSHSY, SAAADI. The CDR3 is 15 amino acids. The CDR3 DNA sequence: TGCGCCAGCAGTGGATGGACTAGCGGCACAGATACGCAGTATTTT. Residues: CASSGWTSGTDTQYF.

This clone was counted a single time. The chain is built from TRBV10-3 and TRBJ1-1, with D unclear. Germline lookup yields CDR1 ENHRY and CDR2 SYGVKD. The length of the CDR3 is 11 residues. Trimming removed 7 bases at V and 4 bases at J, with 7 bases between. The DNA of the CDR3 is TGTGCCATCAACTCGGGCACTGAAGCTTTCTTT. It encodes CAINSGTEAFF.

V is TRBV27 and J is TRBJ1-1, with D possibly matching TRBD1 (5 bases). The germline V gene has CDR1 MNHEY and CDR2 SMNVEV (reference sequence). There are 15 residues in the CDR3. With 4 bases removed from V and 4 bases from J, the gap between germline ends came to 16 bases. CDR3 in amino acids: CASSYSADRGTEAFF. The CDR3 nucleotides are TGTGCCAGCAGTTATTCCGCAGATAGGGGCACTGAAGCTTTCTTT.

The chain combines TRBV24-1 with TRBJ2-3, with a tentative D call TRBD1 (5 bases). Germline CDR1 is KGHDR and CDR2 is SFDVKD. This CDR3 has 15 amino acids. Trimming removed 1 base from V and 0 bases from J, with 7 bases in between. The CDR3 DNA is TGTGCCACCAGTGATTTCAGGGATAGCACAGATACGCAGTATTTT. It is translated as CATSDFRDSTDTQYF.

The V and J genes are TRBV19 and TRBJ2-7, with D perhaps matching TRBD1 (6 bases). Germline-derived CDR1 and CDR2 are LNHDA and SQIVND (reference sequence). This CDR3 is 15 amino acids long. Trimming left V 4 bases short and J 0 bases short, with 13 bases between. CDR3 loop: CASSTSGTHSYEQYF. CDR3 DNA: TGTGCCAGTAGTACCTCCGGGACACACTCCTACGAGCAGTACTTC.

The chain carries TRBV19 and TRBJ1-5; no firm D call. Germline CDR1 LNHDA, CDR2 SQIVND (reference sequence). CDR3 length equals 16 residues. V lost 2 bases, J lost 0 bases, and 11 bases lay in between. CDR3 DNA sequence: TGTGCCAGTAGTATACAGACGGAGTATAGCAATCAGCCCCAGCATTTT. This encodes CASSIQTEYSNQPQHF.